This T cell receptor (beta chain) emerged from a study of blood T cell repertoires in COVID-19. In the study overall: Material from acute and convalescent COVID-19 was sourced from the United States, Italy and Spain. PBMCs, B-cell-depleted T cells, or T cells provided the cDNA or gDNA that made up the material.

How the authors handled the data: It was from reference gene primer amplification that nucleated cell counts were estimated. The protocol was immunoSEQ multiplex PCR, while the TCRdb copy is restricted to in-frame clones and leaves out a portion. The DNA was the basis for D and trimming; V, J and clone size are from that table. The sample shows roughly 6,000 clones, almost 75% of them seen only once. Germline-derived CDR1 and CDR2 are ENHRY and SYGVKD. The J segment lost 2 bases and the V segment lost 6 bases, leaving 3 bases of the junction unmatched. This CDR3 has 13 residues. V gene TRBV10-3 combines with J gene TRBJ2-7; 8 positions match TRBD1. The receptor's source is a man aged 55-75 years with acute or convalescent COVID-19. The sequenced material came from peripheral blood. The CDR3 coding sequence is TGTGCCATCAGGGGACAGGAGACCTACGAGCAGTACTTC. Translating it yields CAIRGQETYEQYF.